This TCR beta chain was identified during a study of blood T cell repertoires in COVID-19. Trimming shortened V by 0 bases and J by 0 bases, and 8 bases separated the two germline ends. The germline CDR1 and CDR2 sequences are LGHNA and YNFKEQ. The CDR3 runs to 15 residues. The method was immunoSEQ multiplex PCR; TCRdb's version includes in-frame clones alone and lacks a portion of them. The profile shows fewer than 200,000 clones, around 81% of them singletons. The sequence was collected from an elderly woman with COVID-19, enrolled during active disease. J is TRBJ1-2 and V is TRBV4-2; D perhaps matches TRBD1 (6 bases). Sequencing input: peripheral blood. The CDR3 is CASSQDRTANYGYTF. CDR3 DNA sequence: TGTGCCAGCAGCCAAGATCGGACAGCTAACTATGGCTACACCTTC.